The 6 T cell receptor beta chains reported below all come from one sample, sequenced in a study of blood T cell repertoires in COVID-19. Libraries were prepared by immunoSEQ multiplex PCR; TCRdb keeps only in-frame clonotypes and omits some of them. The profile shows approximately 260,000 clones, around 81% of them singletons. Material for sequencing was PBMCs or T cells enriched from blood (not recorded which). The receptors originated from a man aged 50 or older who had recovered from COVID-19.

This clone has only one observation. The chain has TRBV6-1 and TRBJ1-5, with TRBD1 identical over 10 bases. V lost 2 bases and J lost 7; bases outside the gene matches: 17. The germline CDR1 and CDR2 sequences are MNHNS and SASEGT. The CDR3 has 19 amino acids. CDR3 loop: CASSERVRKTGGRGQPQHF. The CDR3 DNA sequence: TGTGCCAGCAGTGAACGGGTCCGAAAGACAGGGGGCAGAGGACAGCCCCAGCATTTT.

This clone has more than one count but fewer than ten. The rearrangement links TRBV7-9 to TRBJ1-1; D call uncertain. The ends were cut back, 0 bases at V and 0 bases at J, with 17 bases in the middle. Germline V gene sequence: CDR1 SEHNR, CDR2 FQNEAQ (reference sequence). This CDR3 comprises 18 residues. Here the CDR3 reads CASSLARTSGVMNTEAFF. CDR3 DNA sequence: TGTGCCAGCAGCTTAGCGAGGACTTCAGGCGTCATGAACACTGAAGCTTTCTTT.

This chain links TRBV10-2 with TRBJ1-1; no reliable D call. Trimming left V 0 bases short and J 2 bases short, with 10 bases between. CDR3 length: 15 residues. Germline CDR1 and CDR2: WSHSY and SAAADI. The CDR3 reads CASSESGGKNTEAFF. CDR3 in DNA: TGCGCCAGCAGTGAGTCAGGAGGGAAAAACACTGAAGCTTTCTTT.

The chain employs TRBV2 and TRBJ2-3, with a tentative D call TRBD2 (5 bases). This CDR3 comprises 15 residues. Looked up from germline, CDR1 is SNHLY and CDR2 is FYNNEI. V shed 7 bases and J shed 1 base, with 15 bases lying between them. The CDR3 region is CASNVRGSGTDTQYF. The CDR3 bases are TGTGCCAGCAACGTCCGGGGTTCCGGCACAGATACGCAGTATTTT.

The chain joins TRBV6-1 to TRBJ1-3, with D perhaps TRBD1 (5 bases). The CDR3 totals 13 residues. Germline V gene data show CDR1 as MNHNS and CDR2 as SASEGT. Between the trimmed V and J ends, which lost 2 bases and 4 bases, there was a span of 6 bases. The CDR3: CASSETGGNTIYF. DNA for the CDR3: TGTGCCAGCAGTGAAACAGGAGGAAACACCATATATTTT.

In this sample, this clone turned up once. V and J are TRBV27 and TRBJ1-4; D gene ambiguous. V lost 7 bases and J 6 bases, leaving 21 bases between the germline ends. Germline lookup yields CDR1 MNHEY and CDR2 SMNVEV (reference sequence). There are 16 residues in the CDR3. CDR3 sequence reads: CASKFETVRSDEKLFF. CDR3 DNA sequence: TGTGCCAGCAAATTCGAGACGGTCAGGTCGGATGAAAAACTGTTTTTT. The full variable domain, completed using reference TRBV27 and TRBJ1-4, is EAQVTQNPRYLITVTGKKLTVTCSQNMNHEYMSWYRQDPGLGLRQIYYSMNVEVTDKGDVPEGYKVSRKEKRNFPLILESPSPNQTSLYFCASKFETVRSDEKLFFGSGTQLSVL.